The rows below give T cell receptor beta chains drawn from one sample of a study of T cells in Graves' hyperthyroidism and ophthalmopathy. TCRdb re-analysed the multiplex PCR reads in MiXCR, keeping a single row per CDR3 protein. Counted here are about 570,000 distinct CDR3 sequences, roughly 46% occurring once; the ten biggest clones make up over 15%. Sequenced material: peripheral blood or thyroid tissue (not recorded which). Receptors were obtained from an adult woman with Graves' disease, either hyperthyroidism or ophthalmopathy (not recorded which). Both conserved end residues are part of each CDR3. Fields, in order: V gene, clone size, J gene, CDR3 protein. Clone size is not always given. Where it is, it says once, few, many or a class for expanded clones.

TRBV28	.	TRBJ1-2	CASSLTVGGYTF
TRBV10-3	once	TRBJ1-4	CAIKRWDRGEFEKLFF
TRBV15	.	TRBJ1-6	CATSRDTAGTGYNSPLHF
TRBV9	many	TRBJ2-7	CADGSGNPYEQYF
TRBV5-1	.	TRBJ2-5	CASGWDPARETQYF
TRBV15	once	TRBJ1-1	CATSSHGQGGMNTEAFF
TRBV5-4	many	TRBJ2-2	CASRKAGGAGELFF
TRBV5-1	once	TRBJ2-5	CASSLVTSGGETQYF
TRBV29-1	many	TRBJ2-7	CSVLDREPPYEQYF
TRBV24-1	many	TRBJ2-5	CATAEGDSEETQYF
TRBV19	many	TRBJ1-5	CASNTGSPQPQHF
TRBV10-3	many	TRBJ1-1	CAVGQGITEAFF
TRBV7-2	many	TRBJ2-7	CASSLSPSYEQYF
TRBV9	few	TRBJ2-7	CASSPSEGATYEQYF
TRBV20-1	.	TRBJ2-2	CSAETGAGESTGELFF
TRBV12-3/TRBV12-4	many	TRBJ1-2	CASSVETGNYSYTF
TRBV28	few	TRBJ2-2	CASRSSEQSTGELFF
TRBV5-1	many	TRBJ2-6	CASSAQGAANVLTF
TRBV20-1	.	TRBJ2-7	CSATWAATYEQYF
TRBV6-5	.	TRBJ2-7	CASTIRRLADYEQYF
TRBV2	few	TRBJ2-5	CASNSAGVETQYF
TRBV10-1	many	TRBJ2-2	CASRQRPQTGELFF